The clone carrying this T cell receptor beta chain was found a few times. Antigen: not known. These data belong to a study of T cell repertoires in cytomegalovirus infection. Study-wide background: Carrying CMV and the relevant HLA type showed in public TCR beta signatures.

Study outcomes and limitations: Ex vivo, HLA-C-restricted CMV-specific TCR beta clonotypes prevailed over the rest of the response.

Germline V lookup: CDR1 SGHRS, CDR2 YFSETQ. This CDR3 is built from 16 residues. V lost 4 bases, J lost 6 bases, and 20 bases lay in between. One entry per CDR3 protein results from TCRdb running MiXCR on the reads. This sample has hundreds of thousands of distinct CDR3 sequences, with about a third found just once. The chain combines TRBV5-1 with TRBJ2-1; D may be TRBD1 or TRBD2 (5 bases each). The specimen was cultured CD8+ T cells from PBMCs, collected from culture after CMV antigen stimulation. This clonotype originated in a human donor in good health (CMV status not recorded). Some clones in this sample may be carry-over from other donors' samples. CDR3 sequence (DNA): TGCGCCAGCAGCCTACCCTCGGGACGTTTTGGCAATGAGCAGTTCTTC. This sequence encodes CASSLPSGRFGNEQFF.